This T cell receptor (beta chain) is from a study of T cell responses to AZD1222 COVID-19 vaccine. Profiled with immunoSEQ multiplex PCR; TCRdb holds only in-frame clones, not every one. The sample comprises about 140,000 clones, approximately 90% of which are singletons, and around 3% rests with the top ten. CDR3 length equals 16 residues. The ends lost 4 bases at V and 7 bases at J; junction bases unmatched: 8. The germline V gene has CDR1 SGHTA and CDR2 FQGTGA. This sequence originates from an adult in good health. The V gene is TRBV7-3, the J gene TRBJ2-3, with 13 bases identical to TRBD2. The sequences come from peripheral blood, collected on day 0 of AZD1222 vaccination. CDR3 sequence reads: CASSWAGTSGTNTQYF. The CDR3 nucleotides read TGTGCCAGCAGCTGGGCCGGGACTAGCGGGACCAATACGCAGTATTTT.